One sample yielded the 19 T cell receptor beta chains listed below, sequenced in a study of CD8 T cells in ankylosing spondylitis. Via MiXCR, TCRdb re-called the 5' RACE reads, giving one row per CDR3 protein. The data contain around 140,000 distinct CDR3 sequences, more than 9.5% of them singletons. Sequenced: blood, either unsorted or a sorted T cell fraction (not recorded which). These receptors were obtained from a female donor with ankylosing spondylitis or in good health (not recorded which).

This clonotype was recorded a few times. The CDR3 protein is CASSLGASPQETQYF. CDR3 sequence (DNA): TGTGCCAGCAGCTTAGGGGCTAGCCCCCAAGAGACCCAGTACTTC. The rearrangement joins TRBV11-2 to TRBJ2-5; tentative D call: TRBD2 (5 bases). The germline V and J ends were trimmed by 1 base and 1 base, with 10 bases remaining between them. The length of the CDR3 is 15 residues. CDR1 and CDR2 from the germline V gene are SGHAT and FQNNGV.

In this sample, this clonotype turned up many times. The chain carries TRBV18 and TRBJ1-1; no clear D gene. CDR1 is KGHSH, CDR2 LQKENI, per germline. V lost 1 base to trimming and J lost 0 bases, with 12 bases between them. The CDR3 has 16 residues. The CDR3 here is CASSPQQLSMNTEAFF. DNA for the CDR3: TGTGCCAGCTCACCACAACAGCTCTCTATGAACACTGAAGCTTTCTTT. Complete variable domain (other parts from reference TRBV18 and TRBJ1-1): NAGVMQNPRHLVRRRGQEARLRCSPMKGHSHVYWYRQLPEEGLKFMVYLQKENIIDESGMPKERFSAEFPKEGPSILRIQQVVRGDSAAYFCASSPQQLSMNTEAFFGQGTRLTVV.

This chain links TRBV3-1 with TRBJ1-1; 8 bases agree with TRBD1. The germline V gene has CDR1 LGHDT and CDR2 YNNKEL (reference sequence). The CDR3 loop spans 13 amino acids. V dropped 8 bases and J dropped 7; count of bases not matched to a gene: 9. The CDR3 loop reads CASGLGQGIEAFF. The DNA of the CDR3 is TGTGCCAGCGGACTAGGACAGGGCATTGAAGCTTTCTTT.

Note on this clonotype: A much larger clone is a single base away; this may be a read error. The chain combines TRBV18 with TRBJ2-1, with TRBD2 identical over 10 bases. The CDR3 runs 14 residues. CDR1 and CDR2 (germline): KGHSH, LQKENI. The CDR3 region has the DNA TGTGCCAGCTCACCACCTAGCGGGGGGAATGAGCAGCTCTTC. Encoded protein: CASSPPSGGNEQLF.

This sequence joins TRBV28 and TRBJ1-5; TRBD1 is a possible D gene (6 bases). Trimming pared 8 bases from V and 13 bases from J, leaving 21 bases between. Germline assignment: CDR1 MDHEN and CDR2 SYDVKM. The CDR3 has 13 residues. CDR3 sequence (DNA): TGTGCCAGCGTGTGGGGGGGCGGGTTTATTCAGCATTTT. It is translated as CASVWGGGFIQHF.

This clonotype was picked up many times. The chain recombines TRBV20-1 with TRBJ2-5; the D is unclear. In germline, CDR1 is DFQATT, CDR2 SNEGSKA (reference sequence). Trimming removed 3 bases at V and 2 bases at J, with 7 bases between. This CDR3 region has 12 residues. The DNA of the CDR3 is TGCAGTGCTAGGTGGCCACAAGAGACCCAGTACTTC. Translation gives CSARWPQETQYF.

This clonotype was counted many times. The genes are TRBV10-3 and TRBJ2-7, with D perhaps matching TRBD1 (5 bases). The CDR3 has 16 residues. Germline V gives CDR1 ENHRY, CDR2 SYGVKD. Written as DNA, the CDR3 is TGTGCTACAGCCTCTCAGGGCGGAACCTTACTCTACGAGCAGTACTTC. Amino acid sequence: CATASQGGTLLYEQYF.

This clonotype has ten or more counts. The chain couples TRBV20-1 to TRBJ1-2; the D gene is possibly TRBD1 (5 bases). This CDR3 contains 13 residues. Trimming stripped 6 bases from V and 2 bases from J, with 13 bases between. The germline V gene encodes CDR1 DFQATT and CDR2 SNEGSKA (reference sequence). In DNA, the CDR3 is TGCAGTGCCAAGATCGACAGCAACTATGGCTACACCTTC. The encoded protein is CSAKIDSNYGYTF.

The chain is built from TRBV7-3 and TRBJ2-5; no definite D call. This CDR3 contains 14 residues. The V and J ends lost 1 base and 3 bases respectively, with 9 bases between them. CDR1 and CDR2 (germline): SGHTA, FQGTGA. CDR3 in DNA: TGTGCCAGCAGCTTAAGGGCAGGCGAAGAGACCCAGTACTTC. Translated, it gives CASSLRAGEETQYF.

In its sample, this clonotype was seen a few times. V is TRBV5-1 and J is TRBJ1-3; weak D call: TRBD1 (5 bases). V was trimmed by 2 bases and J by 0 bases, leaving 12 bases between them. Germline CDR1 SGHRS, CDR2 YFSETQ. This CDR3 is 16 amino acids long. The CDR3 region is CASSFGGSLSGNTIYF. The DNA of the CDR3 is TGCGCCAGCAGCTTTGGGGGTTCTCTCTCTGGAAACACCATATATTTT. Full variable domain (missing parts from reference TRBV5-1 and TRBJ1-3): KAGVTQTPRYLIKTRGQQVTLSCSPISGHRSVSWYQQTPGQGLQFLFEYFSETQRNKGNFPGRFSGRQFSNSRSEMNVSTLELGDSALYLCASSFGGSLSGNTIYFGEGSWLTVV.

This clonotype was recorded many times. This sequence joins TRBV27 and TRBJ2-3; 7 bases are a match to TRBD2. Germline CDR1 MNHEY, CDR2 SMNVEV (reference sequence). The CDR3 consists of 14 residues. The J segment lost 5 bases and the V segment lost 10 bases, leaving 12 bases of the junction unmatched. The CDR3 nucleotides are TGTGCCACCCTTGGGGGAGGGCCCCGAGATACGCAGTATTTT. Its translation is CATLGGGPRDTQYF.

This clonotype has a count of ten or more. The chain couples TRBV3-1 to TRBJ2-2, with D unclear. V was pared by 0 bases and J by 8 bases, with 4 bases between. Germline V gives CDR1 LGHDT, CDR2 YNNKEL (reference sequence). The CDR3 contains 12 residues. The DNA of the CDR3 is TGTGCCAGCAGCCAAGAAAGAGGGGAGCTGTTTTTT. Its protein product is CASSQERGELFF.

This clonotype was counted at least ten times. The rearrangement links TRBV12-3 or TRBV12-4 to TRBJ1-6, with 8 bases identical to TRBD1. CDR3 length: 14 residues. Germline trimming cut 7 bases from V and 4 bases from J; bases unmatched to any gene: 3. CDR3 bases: TGTGCCAGCATTAACAGGGGGTATAATTCACCCCTCCACTTT. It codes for CASINRGYNSPLHF.

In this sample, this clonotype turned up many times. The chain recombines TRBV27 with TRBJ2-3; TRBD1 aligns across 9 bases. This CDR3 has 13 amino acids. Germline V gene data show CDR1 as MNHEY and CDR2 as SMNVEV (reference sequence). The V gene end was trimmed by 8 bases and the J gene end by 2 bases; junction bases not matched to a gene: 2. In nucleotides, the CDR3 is TGTGCCAGCCGGACAGGGGCCACAGATACGCAGTATTTT. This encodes CASRTGATDTQYF.

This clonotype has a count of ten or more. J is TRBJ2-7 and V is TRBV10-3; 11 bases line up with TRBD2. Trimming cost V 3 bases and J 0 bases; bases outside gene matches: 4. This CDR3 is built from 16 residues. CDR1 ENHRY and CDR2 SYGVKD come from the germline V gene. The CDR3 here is CAISELAGVGSYEQYF. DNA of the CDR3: TGTGCCATCAGTGAACTAGCGGGAGTGGGCTCCTACGAGCAGTACTTC.

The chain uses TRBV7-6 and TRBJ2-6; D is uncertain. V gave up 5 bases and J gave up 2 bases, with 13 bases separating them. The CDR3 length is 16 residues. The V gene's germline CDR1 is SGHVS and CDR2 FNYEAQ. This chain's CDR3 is CASSLGRATGANVLTF. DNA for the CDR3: TGTGCCAGCAGCCTTGGCCGGGCTACTGGGGCCAACGTCCTGACTTTC. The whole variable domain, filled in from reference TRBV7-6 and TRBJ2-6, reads GAGVSQSPRYKVTKRGQDVALRCDPISGHVSLYWYRQALGQGPEFLTYFNYEAQQDKSGLPNDRFSAERPEGSISTLTIQRTEQRDSAMYRCASSLGRATGANVLTFGAGSRLTVL.

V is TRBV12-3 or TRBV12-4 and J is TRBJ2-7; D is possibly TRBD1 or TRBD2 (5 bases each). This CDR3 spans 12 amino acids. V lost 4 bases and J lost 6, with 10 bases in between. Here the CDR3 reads CASSSAGTEQYF. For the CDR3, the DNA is TGTGCCAGCAGTTCAGCAGGGACCGAGCAGTACTTC.

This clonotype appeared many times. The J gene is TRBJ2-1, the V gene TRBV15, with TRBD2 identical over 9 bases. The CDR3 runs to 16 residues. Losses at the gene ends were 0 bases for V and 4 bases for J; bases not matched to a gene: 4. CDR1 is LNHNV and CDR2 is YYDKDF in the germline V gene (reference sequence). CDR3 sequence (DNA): TGTGCCACCAGCAGAGATAGCGGGGGCCTTTACAATGAGCAGTTCTTC. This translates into CATSRDSGGLYNEQFF. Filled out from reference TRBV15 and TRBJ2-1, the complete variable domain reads DAMVIQNPRYQVTQFGKPVTLSCSQTLNHNVMYWYQQKSSQAPKLLFHYYDKDFNNEADTPDNFQSRRPNTSFCFLDIRSPGLGDTAMYLCATSRDSGGLYNEQFFGPGTRLTVL.

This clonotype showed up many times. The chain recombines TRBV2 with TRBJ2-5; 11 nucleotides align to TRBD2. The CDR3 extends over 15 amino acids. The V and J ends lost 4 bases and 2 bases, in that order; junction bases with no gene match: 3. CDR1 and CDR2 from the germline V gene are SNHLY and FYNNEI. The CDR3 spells CASSGLAGKQETQYF. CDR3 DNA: TGTGCCAGCAGTGGACTAGCGGGGAAACAAGAGACCCAGTACTTC.